The next 12 T cell receptor beta chains were all read from a single sample in a study of T cells after yellow fever vaccination. TCRdb itself ran the 5' RACE reads through MiXCR, one entry per CDR3 protein. The top ten hold roughly 21% of the sample, which has more than 300,000 distinct CDR3 sequences, 3.5% to 4.5% seen once. This specimen was PBMCs, taken 15 days after the yellow fever booster vaccination. Source of these receptors: a man between 18 and 35 years old who received the YFV17D yellow fever vaccine.

This clonotype was counted ten times or more. The chain employs TRBV6-5 and TRBJ1-2; possible D gene TRBD1, 5 bases. The germline V gene has CDR1 MNHEY and CDR2 SVGAGI. The CDR3 contains 14 residues. Deletions cut 0 bases from V and 4 bases from J, with 9 bases between. The CDR3 DNA reads TGTGCCAGCAGTTACTCGGCAGGGCTCTATGGCTACACCTTC. This translates into CASSYSAGLYGYTF.

The gene calls are TRBV5-1 and TRBJ2-5; D is possibly TRBD1 or TRBD2 (6 bases each). Trimming took 4 bases from V and 1 from J, leaving 17 bases between them. Germline V CDR1 and CDR2: SGHRS, YFSETQ. CDR3 size: 16 residues. CDR3 sequence reads: CASSAGMQGFQETQYF. The CDR3 nucleotides are TGCGCCAGCAGCGCGGGAATGCAGGGGTTCCAAGAGACCCAGTACTTC.

This clonotype was seen repeatedly, ten times or more. The rearrangement uses TRBV7-2 and TRBJ2-1, with a tentative D call TRBD2 (5 bases). Per germline, CDR1 SGHTA and CDR2 FQGNSA. V dropped 5 bases and J dropped 6 bases, with 20 bases sitting between them. This CDR3 region has 16 residues. This chain's CDR3 is CASSPDSLRTGNEQFF. Here the CDR3 DNA reads TGTGCCAGCAGCCCGGACTCACTTCGTACGGGCAATGAGCAGTTCTTC.

The chain carries TRBV20-1 and TRBJ1-4; D uncertain. Germline assignment: CDR1 DFQATT and CDR2 SNEGSKA (reference sequence). The length of the CDR3 is 12 residues. The V end lost 3 bases, the J end lost 7 bases, and 9 bases lay between the germline ends. The CDR3 is CSARTAAEKLFF. The DNA of the CDR3 is TGCAGTGCTAGGACTGCGGCTGAAAAACTGTTTTTT.

This clonotype was picked up many times. The V call is TRBV7-3, the J call TRBJ2-1; 8 bases fit TRBD1. The junction had 4 bases not matched to a gene; V was cut back by 1 base and J by 5 bases. Germline CDR1 is SGHTA and CDR2 is FQGTGA. The CDR3 length is 15 residues. The CDR3 bases are TGTGCCAGCAGCTTAATGGGACAGGTGAACAATGAGCAGTTCTTC. Amino acids: CASSLMGQVNNEQFF.

This clonotype was counted only a few times. The chain combines TRBV5-6 with TRBJ2-3; D may correspond to TRBD1 or TRBD2 (5 bases each). The germline CDR1 and CDR2 sequences are SGHDT and YYEEEE. CDR3 length: 16 residues. Between the trimmed V and J ends, which lost 1 base and 2 bases, there was a span of 14 bases. The CDR3 DNA sequence: TGTGCCAGCAGCTTGTCCCCGGGGCTTCCCACAGATACGCAGTATTTT. Translating gives CASSLSPGLPTDTQYF.

This clonotype was detected only a few times. The chain combines TRBV7-2 with TRBJ2-3; 9 bases line up with TRBD2. Trimming took 2 bases from V and 4 from J; bases not matched to a gene: 4. Germline CDR1 is SGHTA and CDR2 is FQGNSA. This CDR3 is built from 15 residues. The chain's CDR3 is CASSLSGGSPDTQYF. The CDR3 region has the DNA TGTGCCAGCAGCTTAAGCGGGGGGAGCCCAGATACGCAGTATTTT. Supplemented by reference TRBV7-2 and TRBJ2-3, the full variable domain reads GAGVSQSPSNKVTEKGKDVELRCDPISGHTALYWYRQSLGQGLEFLIYFQGNSAPDKSGLPSDRFSAERTGGSVSTLTIQRTQQEDSAVYLCASSLSGGSPDTQYFGPGTRLTVL.

This clonotype was seen at least ten times. V usage is TRBV6-5 and J usage is TRBJ1-2; the match to TRBD1 covers 7 bases. CDR3 length equals 16 residues. The germline V gene has CDR1 MNHEY and CDR2 SVGAGI. With V trimmed by 4 bases and J by 9 bases, 17 bases remained unmatched. CDR3 sequence (DNA): TGTGCCAGCAGTTTTGGACAGGCCAAGGACCAGATAAGCTACACCTTC. Encoded protein: CASSFGQAKDQISYTF.

The sample holds a few counts of this clonotype. The chain uses TRBV12-3 or TRBV12-4 and TRBJ2-7; D gene ambiguous. CDR3 length: 14 amino acids. V gave up 8 bases and J gave up 3 bases, with 17 bases separating them. The CDR3 here is CASVTSPARYEQYV. In DNA form, the CDR3 reads TGTGCCAGCGTAACTTCCCCGGCCCGCTACGAGCAGTACGTC.

A few counts support this clonotype. V and J are TRBV6-5 and TRBJ2-5, with a weak D call TRBD2 (5 bases). Per germline, CDR1 MNHEY and CDR2 SVGAGI. The CDR3 spans 16 residues. V was trimmed by 0 bases and J by 5 bases, leaving 16 bases between them. The CDR3 nucleotides read TGTGCCAGCAGTTACTCTCGTTGGTCCGGGGTGGAGACCCAGTACTTC. Translation: CASSYSRWSGVETQYF.

This clonotype was seen more than once but under ten times. This chain connects TRBV15 to TRBJ1-5; 9 bases are a match to TRBD1. Germline CDR1 and CDR2: LNHNV and YYDKDF (reference sequence). The CDR3 has 17 residues. Trimming took 6 bases from V and 0 from J; bases not matched to a gene: 9. CDR3 DNA: TGTGCCACCAGAAAGGAACGGACAGGGGCTAGCAATCAGCCCCAGCATTTT. It translates to CATRKERTGASNQPQHF.

This clonotype was found many times. The V call is TRBV29-1, the J call TRBJ2-2; TRBD1 or TRBD2 may be the D gene (5 bases each). Germline lookup yields CDR1 SQVTM and CDR2 ANQGSEA. The CDR3 spans 15 residues. V was cut by 4 bases and J by 6 bases, with 18 bases left in between. The CDR3 DNA sequence: TGCAGCGTTGGGGGACCCTCACTCGGATCCGGGGAGCTGTTTTTT. Translating gives CSVGGPSLGSGELFF.